These 32 T cell receptor beta chains share one sample of origin, sequenced in a study of siplizumab effects on memory and regulatory T cells (dated by TCRdb to the late 2010s). The library was generated by the immunoSEQ multiplex PCR assay. TCRdb re-hosts the immuneACCESS table, in-frame sequences only. Its copies lack some clones; in the studies checked, an unresolved V gene accounts for under half of them, and the cause for the rest is not known. The sample table records tens of thousands of clones; over 65% of these occur just once. 3.5% to 4% of the sample rests with the top ten. The material sequenced was memory CD4+ T cells sorted from blood. Sample cell subset or site, as interpreted from the label and publication: unstimulated CD4+ memory T cells. The receptors here all came from a human donor in good health.

In its sample, this clone was seen a few times. This specimen includes other DNA sequences encoding the same CDR3. The chain is built from TRBV20-1 and TRBJ1-1; D is perhaps TRBD1 (6 bases). CDR1 and CDR2 (germline): DFQATT, SNEGSKA (reference sequence). Between the trimmed V and J ends, which lost 5 bases and 4 bases, there was a span of 8 bases. The length of the CDR3 is 11 residues. The CDR3 protein is CSAEGGTEAFF. The CDR3 DNA sequence: TGCAGTGCTGAAGGGGGCACTGAAGCTTTCTTT.

The sample holds one count of this clone. The chain links TRBV7-9 to TRBJ1-4, with a weak D call TRBD1 (5 bases). This CDR3 region has 16 residues. Germline CDR1 and CDR2: SEHNR and FQNEAQ (reference sequence). Trimming removed 0 bases from V and 8 bases from J, with 16 bases in between. The CDR3: CASSLAQGGRGEKLFF. The CDR3 region has the DNA TGTGCCAGCAGCTTAGCGCAGGGAGGGCGTGGGGAAAAACTGTTTTTT.

The J gene is TRBJ2-3, the V gene TRBV6-5, with 7 positions matching TRBD2. J lost 5 bases, V lost 5 bases, and 10 bases had no gene match. This CDR3 region has 15 residues. Germline V lookup: CDR1 MNHEY, CDR2 SVGAGI. The CDR3 here is CASSNGLVPGDTQYF. The CDR3 DNA is TGTGCCAGCAGTAATGGACTAGTCCCCGGAGATACGCAGTATTTT.

V is TRBV7-6 and J is TRBJ2-3, with 12 positions matching TRBD2. Germline CDR1 and CDR2: SGHVS and FNYEAQ. There are 16 residues in the CDR3. V was pared by 2 bases and J by 3 bases, with 3 bases of the junction left unmatched. The CDR3 DNA is TGTGCCAGCAGCTTAACTAGCGGGAGGTTGACAGATACGCAGTATTTT. Protein: CASSLTSGRLTDTQYF.

The rearrangement joins TRBV6-1 to TRBJ2-7; D gene unclear. V was shortened by 6 bases and J by 1 base, with 7 bases between the two germline ends. The CDR3 consists of 12 residues. Per germline, CDR1 MNHNS and CDR2 SASEGT. The CDR3 bases are TGTGCCAGCAGGGCCCAGTCCTACGAGCAGTACTTC. Its protein product is CASRAQSYEQYF.

The V gene is TRBV16, the J gene TRBJ2-1; D may be TRBD1 (6 bases). V was trimmed by 4 bases and J by 9 bases, leaving 13 bases between them. The CDR3 is 13 amino acids. The germline V gene has CDR1 KGHSY and CDR2 FQNENV. CDR3 nucleotide sequence: TGTGCCAGCAGCCCTGACAGGACGGGTGAGCAGTTCTTC. This codes for CASSPDRTGEQFF.

The rearrangement joins TRBV19 to TRBJ1-1, with D possibly being TRBD1 (6 bases). V was clipped by 8 bases and J by 4 bases, with 20 bases between them. Germline V gene lookup returns CDR1 LNHDA and CDR2 SQIVND (reference sequence). This CDR3 region has 15 residues. The CDR3, as DNA: TGTGCCAGTGCTCGAGCAACAGGGTGGGGCACTGAAGCTTTCTTT. Translation gives CASARATGWGTEAFF.

The V call is TRBV6-6, the J call TRBJ2-5; 9 bases agree with TRBD1. TRBJ2-7 matches the DNA end more closely, so the J call is doubtful. From germline, CDR1 is MNHNY and CDR2 SVGAGI (reference sequence). The CDR3 totals 13 residues. CDR3 region: CASTGDRAREQYF. The CDR3 DNA follows: TGTGCCAGCACCGGGGACAGGGCCCGCGAGCAGTACTTC.

There are a few counts of this clone. V usage is TRBV19 and J usage is TRBJ1-1, with D unclear. The CDR3 consists of 14 residues. CDR1 and CDR2 (germline): LNHDA, SQIVND (reference sequence). Between the trimmed V and J ends, which lost 2 bases and 1 base, there was a span of 8 bases. CDR3 residues: CASSIRRQNTEAFF. In DNA form, the CDR3 reads TGTGCCAGTAGTATACGACGGCAGAACACTGAAGCTTTCTTT.

V is TRBV6-1 and J is TRBJ2-1, with TRBD2 identical over 12 bases. CDR3 size: 13 residues. Germline CDR1 MNHNS, CDR2 SASEGT. V gave up 6 bases and J gave up 9 bases; unmatched junction bases: 3. The CDR3 DNA sequence: TGTGCCAGCAGACTAGCGGGAGGTGGTGAGCAGTTCTTC. Translation gives CASRLAGGGEQFF.

The chain links TRBV20-1 to TRBJ1-1; D is uncertain. CDR1 and CDR2 (germline): DFQATT, SNEGSKA (reference sequence). Trimming removed 0 bases at V and 11 bases at J, with 10 bases between. This CDR3 comprises 11 residues. In DNA form, the CDR3 reads TGCAGTGCTAGAGATCAAAAGTGGGCTTTCTTT. Protein: CSARDQKWAFF.

This clone was counted once. The V call is TRBV5-4, the J call TRBJ1-5; D gene unclear. The CDR3 is 14 residues long. Germline V CDR1 and CDR2: SGHNT, YYREEE (reference sequence). Trimming took off 2 bases at V and 1 base at J, with 7 bases between the two ends. CDR3 nucleotide sequence: TGTGCCAGCAGCTTCAAGGAAAGCAATCAGCCCCAGCATTTT. This translates into CASSFKESNQPQHF.

The chain links TRBV14 to TRBJ1-3, with D unresolved. Germline-derived CDR1 and CDR2 are SGHDN and FVKESK. The CDR3 is made up of 15 amino acids. The V gene lost 4 bases and the J gene lost 3 bases, with 13 bases spanning the gap. The CDR3 region is CASSPQSGFGNTIYF. CDR3 nucleotides: TGTGCCAGCAGCCCCCAGTCCGGGTTTGGAAACACCATATATTTT.

The chain combines TRBV28 with TRBJ1-4; TRBD1 matches at 10 bases. CDR1 is MDHEN, CDR2 SYDVKM, per germline. The CDR3 totals 17 residues. Trimming took 5 bases from V and 3 from J; bases not matched to a gene: 9. CDR3 sequence reads: CASSQSRDRGANEKLFF. CDR3 DNA sequence: TGTGCCAGCAGTCAGTCCCGGGACAGGGGAGCTAATGAAAAACTGTTTTTT.

This clone was seen a handful of times. The V call is TRBV7-9, the J call TRBJ1-4, with D perhaps matching TRBD1 (5 bases). Trimming took 4 bases from V and 7 from J, leaving 16 bases between them. Germline V gene lookup returns CDR1 SEHNR and CDR2 FQNEAQ (reference sequence). The CDR3 length is 15 residues. The CDR3 DNA reads TGTGCCAGCAGCTCGGCGGGGACGGTGGGTGAAAAACTGTTTTTT. Translated, it gives CASSSAGTVGEKLFF.

The chain carries TRBV4-1 and TRBJ2-5; 13 bases line up with TRBD2. Germline assignment: CDR1 MGHRA and CDR2 YSYEKL. V lost 8 bases, J lost 4 bases, and 7 bases stayed unmatched. CDR3 length equals 15 residues. The CDR3 region is CASQVRLAGGETQYF. The CDR3, as DNA: TGCGCCAGCCAAGTTAGACTAGCGGGGGGAGAGACCCAGTACTTC.

The rearrangement links TRBV2 to TRBJ2-5, with D perhaps matching TRBD1 or TRBD2 (6 bases each). Germline CDR1 and CDR2: SNHLY and FYNNEI. This CDR3 spans 13 amino acids. The V end was cut by 6 bases, the J end by 5 bases, with 13 bases between. This CDR3 is CASRGAGLETQYF. As DNA, the CDR3 is TGTGCCAGCAGGGGGGCGGGGTTGGAGACCCAGTACTTC.

The rearrangement links TRBV29-1 to TRBJ2-2; 9 nucleotides agree with TRBD1. After removal of 6 bases from V and 3 bases from J, the junction contained 5 bases not matched to a gene. Germline CDR1 SQVTM, CDR2 ANQGSEA. The CDR3 sequence is 14 residues long. CDR3 sequence: CSVGRDRDTGELFF. The CDR3 DNA follows: TGCAGCGTAGGGCGGGACAGGGACACCGGGGAGCTGTTTTTT.

The genes are TRBV18 and TRBJ1-3, with D unclear. The CDR3 is 17 residues long. Germline assignment: CDR1 KGHSH and CDR2 LQKENI. V gave up 0 bases and J gave up 3 bases, with 15 bases separating them. The CDR3 is CASSPPFGLGRGNTIYF. In nucleotides, the CDR3 is TGTGCCAGCTCACCACCGTTCGGTTTAGGACGTGGAAACACCATATATTTT.

The genes are TRBV6-1 and TRBJ1-6; tentative D call: TRBD1 (6 bases). Looked up from germline, CDR1 is MNHNS and CDR2 is SASEGT. The CDR3 is 15 residues long. Deletions cut 7 bases from V and 14 bases from J, with 24 bases between. The CDR3 reads CASTSTGQGILALHF. The CDR3 DNA follows: TGTGCCAGCACTTCCACGGGACAAGGGATCTTGGCCCTCCACTTT.

V is TRBV27 and J is TRBJ1-6, with TRBD1 matching over 11 bases. The CDR3 runs 15 residues. Germline V lookup: CDR1 MNHEY, CDR2 SMNVEV (reference sequence). V was pared by 6 bases and J by 9 bases, with 7 bases of the junction left unmatched. The CDR3 DNA reads as TGTGCCAGCAGCCGGGACAGGGGGGGGAGTTCACCCCTCCACTTT. It specifies CASSRDRGGSSPLHF.

The chain uses TRBV14 and TRBJ2-3; D may be TRBD1 (5 bases). V was trimmed by 1 base and J by 4 bases, leaving 9 bases between them. This CDR3 spans 14 amino acids. The germline gives CDR1 SGHDN, CDR2 FVKESK. CDR3 sequence (DNA): TGTGCCAGCAGCCAAGCTTTAGGGGCAGATACGCAGTATTTT. Its protein is CASSQALGADTQYF.

V is TRBV12-5 and J is TRBJ1-6, with a weak D call TRBD1 (6 bases). Germline CDR1 is LGHNT and CDR2 is FRNRAP. The CDR3 is 19 amino acids. V dropped 3 bases and J dropped 4 bases, with 22 bases sitting between them. The CDR3 coding sequence is TGTGCTAGTGGTTTTCGGGGCAGGGGAATAACAGATTATAATTCACCCCTCCACTTT. It encodes CASGFRGRGITDYNSPLHF. Supplemented by reference TRBV12-5 and TRBJ1-6, the full variable domain reads DARVTQTPRHKVTEMGQEVTMRCQPILGHNTVFWYRQTMMQGLELLAYFRNRAPLDDSGMPKDRFSAEMPDATLATLKIQPSEPRDSAVYFCASGFRGRGITDYNSPLHFGNGTRLTVT.

This chain uses TRBV7-9 with TRBJ2-5, with a possible D match to TRBD2 (6 bases). Germline CDR1 and CDR2: SEHNR and FQNEAQ (reference sequence). Trimming cost V 2 bases and J 4 bases, with 11 bases left between them. CDR3 size: 14 residues. The CDR3 bases are TGTGCCAGCAGCTTACCACTAGCCCCAGAGACCCAGTACTTC. Translated: CASSLPLAPETQYF.

This chain uses TRBV13 with TRBJ2-3, with TRBD2 matching 11 bases. CDR1 is PRHDT and CDR2 is FYEKMQ in the germline V gene (reference sequence). Trimming cost V 4 bases and J 3 bases; bases outside gene matches: 12. The CDR3 totals 18 residues. CDR3 DNA: TGTGCCAGCAGCTCCCAAATTCTTAGCGGGAGGGTTACAGATACGCAGTATTTT. The encoded protein is CASSSQILSGRVTDTQYF. The full variable domain, with the rest looked up from reference TRBV13 and TRBJ2-3, is AAGVIQSPRHLIKEKRETATLKCYPIPRHDTVYWYQQGPGQDPQFLISFYEKMQSDKGSIPDRFSAQQFSDYHSELNMSSLELGDSALYFCASSSQILSGRVTDTQYFGPGTRLTVL.

The chain is built from TRBV5-5 and TRBJ2-5; 14 positions match TRBD2. The germline V gene has CDR1 SGHKS and CDR2 YYEKEE (reference sequence). V shed 4 bases, J shed 7 bases, and the junction held 6 bases outside the gene matches. CDR3 length: 15 amino acids. In DNA, the CDR3 is TGTGCCAGCAGCCCGACTAGCGGGGGGGCCGGGACCCAGTACTTC. The encoded protein is CASSPTSGGAGTQYF.

V and J are TRBV5-4 and TRBJ2-1, with TRBD2 matching 16 bases. There are 17 residues in the CDR3. The germline V gene has CDR1 SGHNT and CDR2 YYREEE (reference sequence). J gave up 7 bases and V 3 bases, and 7 bases lay outside the gene matches. Written as DNA, the CDR3 is TGTGCCAGCAGCTACGGGACTAGCGGGAGGGCGGGTAATGAGCAGTTCTTC. Translated, it gives CASSYGTSGRAGNEQFF. Full variable domain (missing parts from reference TRBV5-4 and TRBJ2-1): ETGVTQSPTHLIKTRGQQVTLRCSSQSGHNTVSWYQQALGQGPQFIFQYYREEENGRGNFPPRFSGLQFPNYSSELNVNALELDDSALYLCASSYGTSGRAGNEQFFGPGTRLTVL.

V usage is TRBV21-1 and J usage is TRBJ1-5. TRBV21-1 is classified as a pseudogene. The CDR3 has 14 amino acids. The CDR3 nucleotides read TGTGCCACCGTTCCAGGTGGGGGCAATCAGCCCCAGCATTTT. This codes for CATVPGGGNQPQHF.

This clone was counted only a few times. The CDR3 nucleotides read TGTGCCAGCAGCTTAATCGAAGGGGTTGAGACCCAGTACTTC. It yields the protein CASSLIEGVETQYF. This chain joins TRBV5-5 and TRBJ2-5; D is perhaps TRBD1 (5 bases). The germline gives CDR1 SGHKS, CDR2 YYEKEE (reference sequence). This CDR3 has 14 amino acids. V dropped 2 bases and J dropped 5 bases, with 13 bases sitting between them.

The CDR3 protein is CASTPLWGTNEKLFF. CDR3 nucleotide sequence: TGTGCCAGTACCCCTCTTTGGGGAACTAATGAAAAACTGTTTTTT. This rearrangement joins TRBV19 to TRBJ1-4; D unresolved. In germline, CDR1 is LNHDA, CDR2 SQIVND (reference sequence). This CDR3 spans 15 amino acids. V lost 7 bases to trimming and J lost 1 base, with 13 bases between them.

This clone occurred once. The chain recombines TRBV12-5 with TRBJ2-2; 10 bases map to TRBD1. CDR1 and CDR2 (germline): LGHNT, FRNRAP. This CDR3 spans 16 amino acids. J gave up 3 bases and V 6 bases, and 7 bases lay outside the gene matches. CDR3 residues: CASGRQGAADTGELFF. As DNA, the CDR3 is TGTGCTAGTGGCCGACAGGGGGCTGCGGACACCGGGGAGCTGTTTTTT.

The chain combines TRBV4-2 with TRBJ2-5, with D unresolved. V shed 0 bases and J shed 1 base, with 12 bases lying between them. Germline CDR1 is LGHNA and CDR2 is YNFKEQ. The CDR3 is 16 amino acids. Written as DNA, the CDR3 is TGTGCCAGCAGCCAAGACTATGAAGGGATCCAAGAGACCCAGTACTTC. Translation: CASSQDYEGIQETQYF.